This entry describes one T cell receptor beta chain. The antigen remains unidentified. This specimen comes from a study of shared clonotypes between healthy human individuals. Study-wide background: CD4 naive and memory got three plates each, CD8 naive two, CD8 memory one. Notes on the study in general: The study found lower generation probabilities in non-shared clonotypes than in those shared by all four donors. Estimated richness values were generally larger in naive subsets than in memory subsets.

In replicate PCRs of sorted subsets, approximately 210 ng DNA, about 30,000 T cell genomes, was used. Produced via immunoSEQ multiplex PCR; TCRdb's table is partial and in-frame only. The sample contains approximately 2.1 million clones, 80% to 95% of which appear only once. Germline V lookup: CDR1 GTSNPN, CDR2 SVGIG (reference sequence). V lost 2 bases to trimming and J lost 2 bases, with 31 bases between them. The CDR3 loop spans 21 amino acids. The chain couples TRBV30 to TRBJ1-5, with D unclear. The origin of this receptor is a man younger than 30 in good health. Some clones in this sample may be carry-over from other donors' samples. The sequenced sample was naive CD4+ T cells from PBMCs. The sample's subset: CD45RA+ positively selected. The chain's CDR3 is CAWSPPNESGKLAPRNQPQHF. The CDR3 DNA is TGTGCCTGGAGTCCACCAAACGAATCGGGGAAACTTGCACCCCGCAATCAGCCCCAGCATTTT.